These 17 T cell receptor beta chains came from one sample sequenced in a study of cytomegalovirus exposure and HLA in healthy donors. Vbeta (60) and Jbeta (13) primers were used in the PCR. Clones were read by immunoSEQ multiplex PCR, and TCRdb kept only the in-frame ones, dropping some. The table includes 100,000 to 150,000 clones, about 82% detected once. The specimen was PBMCs. These TCRs come from a female donor in good health and CMV-seropositive.

The J gene is TRBJ1-2, the V gene TRBV5-6; D may be TRBD1 (6 bases). V was shortened by 4 bases and J by 8 bases, with 21 bases between the two germline ends. CDR3 size: 15 residues. CDR1 and CDR2 from the germline V gene are SGHDT and YYEEEE. The CDR3 spells CASSPRVDSPRGYTF. As DNA, the CDR3 is TGTGCCAGCAGCCCCAGAGTGGACAGCCCCAGGGGCTACACCTTC.

The chain is built from TRBV5-1 and TRBJ2-3; D is uncertain. V was shortened by 0 bases and J by 2 bases, with 10 bases between the two germline ends. CDR1 is SGHRS, CDR2 YFSETQ, per germline. The CDR3 is 15 residues long. DNA for the CDR3: TGCGCCAGCAGCTTGGTTCTCCTCCCCACAGATACGCAGTATTTT. Its protein product is CASSLVLLPTDTQYF.

The CDR3 DNA sequence: TGTGCCAGCAGCCCATCGACAGTCTTAAACACTGAAGCTTTCTTT. It translates to CASSPSTVLNTEAFF. The chain is built from TRBV9 and TRBJ1-1, with D perhaps matching TRBD1 (5 bases). The CDR3 is made up of 15 amino acids. Between the trimmed V and J ends, which lost 4 bases and 2 bases, there was a span of 15 bases. Germline V lookup: CDR1 SGDLS, CDR2 YYNGEE.

The rearrangement links TRBV7-6 to TRBJ2-3; 7 bases are shared with TRBD1. The germline V gene has CDR1 SGHVS and CDR2 FNYEAQ. After removal of 5 bases from V and 2 bases from J, the junction contained 4 bases not matched to a gene. The CDR3 contains 14 residues. CDR3 nucleotides: TGTGCCAGCAGCCGGGGACAGTACACAGATACGCAGTATTTT. It is translated as CASSRGQYTDTQYF. The full variable domain, completed using reference TRBV7-6 and TRBJ2-3, is GAGVSQSPRYKVTKRGQDVALRCDPISGHVSLYWYRQALGQGPEFLTYFNYEAQQDKSGLPNDRFSAERPEGSISTLTIQRTEQRDSAMYRCASSRGQYTDTQYFGPGTRLTVL.

The gene calls are TRBV6-6 and TRBJ2-5; 8 bases align to TRBD1. V shed 6 bases, J shed 5 bases, and the junction held 8 bases outside the gene matches. Germline V CDR1 and CDR2: MNHNY, SVGAGI (reference sequence). CDR3 length equals 14 residues. The CDR3 nucleotides are TGTGCCAGCAGCCTTCAGGGGGCGCAGGAGACCCAGTACTTC. This encodes CASSLQGAQETQYF.

The gene calls are TRBV19 and TRBJ1-1; D gene uncertain. The V gene's germline CDR1 is LNHDA and CDR2 SQIVND (reference sequence). V shed 4 bases and J shed 1 base, with 7 bases lying between them. The CDR3 length is 13 residues. CDR3 DNA sequence: TGTGCCAGTAGTACCCGGGAGAACACTGAAGCTTTCTTT. Its protein is CASSTRENTEAFF.

J is TRBJ2-1 and V is TRBV9; 8 nucleotides line up with TRBD2. CDR1 is SGDLS, CDR2 YYNGEE, per germline. The CDR3 totals 15 residues. Germline trimming cut 0 bases from V and 4 bases from J; bases unmatched to any gene: 3. The CDR3 loop reads CASSVGAGEYNEQFF. CDR3 nucleotide sequence: TGTGCCAGCAGCGTAGGAGCGGGGGAATACAATGAGCAGTTCTTC.

The chain uses TRBV2 and TRBJ2-3; 8 bases line up with TRBD1. The CDR3 is made up of 15 amino acids. J lost 1 base, V lost 2 bases, and 2 bases had no gene match. Germline V CDR1 and CDR2: SNHLY, FYNNEI. The CDR3 sequence is CASSELTGGTDTQYF. The CDR3 DNA sequence: TGTGCCAGCAGTGAATTGACAGGGGGCACAGATACGCAGTATTTT.

CDR3 nucleotide sequence: TGCGCCAGCAGCCAGGGAAGGGGAGTCGGAGGGACAGATACGCAGTATTTT. The encoded protein is CASSQGRGVGGTDTQYF. This chain connects TRBV4-1 to TRBJ2-3, with a weak D call TRBD2 (6 bases). CDR3 length: 17 amino acids. V lost 3 bases and J 3 bases, leaving 19 bases between the germline ends. Germline V lookup: CDR1 MGHRA, CDR2 YSYEKL.

The chain links TRBV14 to TRBJ1-2; 8 nucleotides line up with TRBD1. V trimming: 0 bases; J trimming: 4 bases; junction bases outside the gene matches: 13. The CDR3 has 18 amino acids. Germline loops: CDR1 SGHDN, CDR2 FVKESK. CDR3 residues: CASSQDLIRTGRIYGYTF. CDR3 DNA sequence: TGTGCCAGCAGCCAAGATTTGATCCGGACAGGGCGAATCTATGGCTACACCTTC. The full variable domain, completed using reference TRBV14 and TRBJ1-2, is EAGVTQFPSHSVIEKGQTVTLRCDPISGHDNLYWYRRVMGKEIKFLLHFVKESKQDESGMPNNRFLAERTGGTYSTLKVQPAELEDSGVYFCASSQDLIRTGRIYGYTFGSGTRLTVV.

The table lists this clone with a few counts. This chain joins TRBV5-1 and TRBJ2-7; 7 nucleotides align to TRBD2. CDR3 length: 15 residues. J gave up 6 bases and V 0 bases, and 9 bases lay outside the gene matches. The germline gives CDR1 SGHRS, CDR2 YFSETQ. CDR3: CASSLGGGLVGEQYF. Written as DNA, the CDR3 is TGCGCCAGCAGCTTGGGGGGAGGGTTGGTCGGCGAGCAGTACTTC.

J is TRBJ1-5 and V is TRBV2, with 8 bases identical to TRBD1. There are 13 residues in the CDR3. The junction had 6 bases not matched to a gene; V was cut back by 7 bases and J by 7 bases. Looked up from germline, CDR1 is SNHLY and CDR2 is FYNNEI. This CDR3 reads CASTPGGAQPQHF. DNA for the CDR3: TGTGCCAGCACCCCAGGGGGCGCGCAGCCCCAGCATTTT.

Here the CDR3 DNA reads TGTGCCAGTAGTATTCAGGAGACAGGCGGGCACGAGCAGTACTTC. This sequence encodes CASSIQETGGHEQYF. The chain combines TRBV19 with TRBJ2-7, with D possibly matching TRBD1 (6 bases). Trimming cost V 3 bases and J 5 bases, with 17 bases left between them. Germline CDR1 reads LNHDA; CDR2 reads SQIVND (reference sequence). The length of the CDR3 is 15 residues.

The rearrangement joins TRBV6-6 to TRBJ2-3; tentatively, D is TRBD2 (6 bases). Germline V lookup: CDR1 MNHNY, CDR2 SVGAGI (reference sequence). This CDR3 contains 13 residues. Trimming took 2 bases from V and 5 from J, leaving 8 bases between them. CDR3 nucleotides: TGTGCCAGCAGTTACGCTAGCGAAGATACGCAGTATTTT. It codes for CASSYASEDTQYF.

The rearrangement joins TRBV30 to TRBJ1-5; 7 nucleotides align to TRBD1. Per the germline V gene, CDR1 is GTSNPN and CDR2 is SVGIG (reference sequence). V lost 3 bases to trimming and J lost 2 bases; unmatched junction nucleotides: 10. This CDR3 is built from 16 residues. CDR3 residues: CAWREQGTWGNQPQHF. CDR3 in DNA: TGTGCCTGGAGGGAACAGGGGACCTGGGGCAATCAGCCCCAGCATTTT.

V and J are TRBV5-1 and TRBJ2-6, with 8 bases lining up with TRBD1. With V trimmed by 2 bases and J by 4 bases, 11 bases remained unmatched. Per the germline V gene, CDR1 is SGHRS and CDR2 is YFSETQ. The CDR3 totals 18 residues. CDR3 loop: CASSFLTGQDFGANVLTF. In DNA, the CDR3 is TGCGCCAGCAGCTTTTTGACGGGACAGGATTTCGGGGCCAACGTCCTGACTTTC.

The chain employs TRBV30 and TRBJ2-7; tentative D call: TRBD1 (6 bases). Looked up from germline, CDR1 is GTSNPN and CDR2 is SVGIG (reference sequence). The CDR3 covers 14 residues. Trimming stripped 3 bases from V and 2 bases from J, with 14 bases between. The CDR3 loop is CAWRQGLGAYEQYF. In nucleotides, the CDR3 is TGTGCCTGGAGGCAGGGGTTGGGGGCCTACGAGCAGTACTTC.